The next 31 T cell receptor beta chains were all read from a single sample in a study of early T cells in non-severe SARS-CoV-2 infection. TCRdb called the 5' RACE reads again in MiXCR, with one record for every CDR3 protein. This table has approximately 45,000 distinct CDR3 sequences, approximately 6.9% appearing once. The sequenced sample consisted of whole blood. The receptors stem from an adult who was a healthcare worker with PCR-confirmed SARS-CoV-2 infection or an uninfected control (not recorded which).

Many counts were recorded for this clonotype. The chain joins TRBV24-1 to TRBJ2-1; TRBD2 agrees at 13 bases. The germline V gene encodes CDR1 KGHDR and CDR2 SFDVKD. After removal of 4 bases from V and 6 bases from J, the junction contained 5 bases not matched to a gene. CDR3 length: 16 residues. The CDR3 DNA reads as TGTGCCACCAGTGACGGTACTAGCGGGGGGGCCAATGAGCAGTTCTTC. Translation: CATSDGTSGGANEQFF.

The chain combines TRBV25-1 with TRBJ1-1, with a possible D match to TRBD1 (5 bases). This CDR3 is 15 amino acids long. Per germline, CDR1 MGHDK and CDR2 SYGVNS. V lost 5 bases to trimming and J lost 5 bases, with 18 bases between them. DNA for the CDR3: TGTGCCAGCAGTCCACCACTGAGGAGGGGAACTGAAGCTTTCTTT. As protein: CASSPPLRRGTEAFF.

This clonotype was seen only a few times. The J gene is TRBJ1-6, the V gene TRBV4-1, with D perhaps matching TRBD1 (6 bases). The V gene lost 2 bases and the J gene lost 7 bases, with 12 bases spanning the gap. Per germline, CDR1 MGHRA and CDR2 YSYEKL. This CDR3 spans 15 amino acids. The CDR3 sequence is CASSQQGLGNSPLHF. In nucleotides, the CDR3 is TGCGCCAGCAGCCAACAGGGGCTAGGAAATTCACCCCTCCACTTT.

This clonotype was picked up a small number of times. This chain joins TRBV10-3 and TRBJ2-5; 9 positions match TRBD2. Germline V gene sequence: CDR1 ENHRY, CDR2 SYGVKD. The CDR3 totals 13 residues. V lost 8 bases and J lost 3; bases outside the gene matches: 4. CDR3 region: CAIAGGSEETQYF. CDR3 sequence (DNA): TGTGCCATCGCGGGGGGGAGCGAAGAGACCCAGTACTTC.

This clonotype was recorded at least ten times. The chain joins TRBV20-1 to TRBJ2-5, with 13 positions matching TRBD2. V trimming: 3 bases; J trimming: 1 base; junction bases outside the gene matches: 5. Germline CDR1 is DFQATT and CDR2 is SNEGSKA (reference sequence). The CDR3 runs 16 residues. The chain's CDR3 is CSASRTSGGSQETQYF. CDR3 bases: TGCAGTGCTAGCCGGACTAGCGGGGGATCCCAAGAGACCCAGTACTTC.

This clonotype was recorded many times. The chain carries TRBV7-2 and TRBJ2-2; 9 bases align to TRBD1. Germline V gene data show CDR1 as SGHTA and CDR2 as FQGNSA. This CDR3 is 14 amino acids long. J lost 7 bases, V lost 3 bases, and 3 bases had no gene match. CDR3: CASSFTGGGGELFF. In nucleotides, the CDR3 is TGTGCCAGCAGCTTTACAGGGGGCGGCGGGGAGCTGTTTTTT.

The chain combines TRBV11-2 with TRBJ1-6; D gene ambiguous. With 5 bases removed from V and 0 bases from J, the gap between germline ends came to 14 bases. In germline, CDR1 is SGHAT, CDR2 FQNNGV. The CDR3 totals 17 residues. The CDR3 here is CASSLSLWSSYNSPLHF. CDR3 in DNA: TGTGCCAGCAGCCTCAGCCTGTGGAGCTCCTATAATTCACCCCTCCACTTT. The variable domain in full, completed from reference TRBV11-2 and TRBJ1-6, reads EAGVAQSPRYKIIEKRQSVAFWCNPISGHATLYWYQQILGQGPKLLIQFQNNGVVDDSQLPKDRFSAERLKGVDSTLKIQPAKLEDSAVYLCASSLSLWSSYNSPLHFGNGTRLTVT.

This clonotype was observed a few times. CDR3 bases: TGCGCCAGCAGCCTCAGGACAGGGGGGTTCTACGAGCAGTACTTC. Translated: CASSLRTGGFYEQYF. The V and J genes are TRBV4-3 and TRBJ2-7, with 10 bases that match TRBD1. The trim removed 4 bases at V and 3 bases at J, leaving 6 bases unmatched. CDR3 size: 15 residues. Per germline, CDR1 LGHNA and CDR2 YSLEER.

The chain joins TRBV7-6 to TRBJ2-1, with TRBD2 identical over 8 bases. Looked up from germline, CDR1 is SGHVS and CDR2 is FNYEAQ. The CDR3 length is 16 residues. The junction had 13 bases not matched to a gene; V was cut back by 5 bases and J by 7 bases. The CDR3 spells CASSQEALAVGNEQFF. The DNA of the CDR3 is TGTGCCAGCAGCCAAGAGGCACTAGCGGTCGGGAATGAGCAGTTCTTC.

Many counts were recorded for this clonotype. V usage is TRBV6-5 and J usage is TRBJ1-2, with D possibly being TRBD1 (5 bases). Germline CDR1 MNHEY, CDR2 SVGAGI. V was clipped by 2 bases and J by 8 bases, with 21 bases between them. The CDR3 is 16 residues long. This CDR3 is CASSYGGVDEVRGYTF. The CDR3 region has the DNA TGTGCCAGCAGTTACGGGGGGGTGGACGAGGTTCGCGGCTACACCTTC.

The chain links TRBV10-1 to TRBJ2-3; no definite D call. The ends were cut back, 2 bases at V and 8 bases at J, with 8 bases in the middle. Germline V lookup: CDR1 WNHNN, CDR2 SYGVQD (reference sequence). The CDR3 runs 12 residues. The CDR3 sequence: CASSEAVGTQYF. The CDR3 DNA is TGCGCCAGCAGTGAGGCGGTGGGTACGCAGTATTTT.

The V call is TRBV21-1, the J call TRBJ1-1; the DNA was not used to check the table's D call, TRBD1. TRBV21-1 counts as a pseudogene. CDR3 length equals 13 residues. CDR3: CACPGACVTEAFF. CDR3 bases: TGTGCCTGCCCCGGGGCCTGCGTCACTGAAGCTTTCTTT.

This clonotype was seen repeatedly, ten times or more. V and J are TRBV18 and TRBJ2-2, with D hard to call. The germline gives CDR1 KGHSH, CDR2 LQKENI. V was pared by 1 base and J by 2 bases, with 8 bases between. The CDR3 consists of 15 residues. CDR3 in amino acids: CASSPLMGNTGELFF. In DNA form, the CDR3 reads TGTGCCAGCTCACCACTTATGGGAAACACCGGGGAGCTGTTTTTT.

This chain uses TRBV7-6 with TRBJ2-2, with TRBD2 matching 7 bases. V dropped 3 bases and J dropped 0; count of bases not matched to a gene: 1. CDR1 and CDR2 (germline): SGHVS, FNYEAQ. The CDR3 runs 15 residues. As DNA, the CDR3 is TGTGCCAGCAGCTTGGGGACTACGAACACCGGGGAGCTGTTTTTT. It translates to CASSLGTTNTGELFF.

Only a few counts were recorded for this clonotype. The J gene is TRBJ1-1, the V gene TRBV9; 9 bases are a match to TRBD1. This CDR3 contains 14 residues. V trimming: 2 bases; J trimming: 4 bases; junction bases outside the gene matches: 3. Germline CDR1 is SGDLS and CDR2 is YYNGEE. The DNA for the CDR3 is TGTGCCAGCAGCGTCGCGACAGGGGGCACTGAAGCTTTCTTT. Translated, it gives CASSVATGGTEAFF. Supplemented by reference TRBV9 and TRBJ1-1, the full variable domain reads DSGVTQTPKHLITATGQRVTLRCSPRSGDLSVYWYQQSLDQGLQFLIQYYNGEERAKGNILERFSAQQFPDLHSELNLSSLELGDSALYFCASSVATGGTEAFFGQGTRLTVV.

The chain is built from TRBV7-9 and TRBJ2-5, with TRBD2 matching 8 bases. This CDR3 region has 15 residues. Germline values: CDR1 SEHNR, CDR2 FQNEAQ (reference sequence). V shed 4 bases and J 3 bases; nucleotides not matched to a gene: 7. This CDR3 is CASSSIAGREETQYF. DNA for the CDR3: TGTGCCAGCAGCTCCATAGCGGGGCGGGAAGAGACCCAGTACTTC.

Relative to its sample, this clonotype is medium-sized (0.01 to 0.1%). The gene calls are TRBV11-2 and TRBJ1-4; D is unresolved. The CDR3 covers 14 residues. V gave up 3 bases and J gave up 0 bases, with 5 bases separating them. CDR1 and CDR2 (germline): SGHAT, FQNNGV. CDR3 protein: CASSFGATNEKLFF. The CDR3 region has the DNA TGTGCCAGCAGCTTCGGGGCAACTAATGAAAAACTGTTTTTT.

This clonotype has a count of ten or more. V usage is TRBV29-1 and J usage is TRBJ1-2; no clear D. This CDR3 is 11 amino acids long. V was trimmed by 3 bases and J by 8 bases, leaving 10 bases between them. Looked up from germline, CDR1 is SQVTM and CDR2 is ANQGSEA. In DNA, the CDR3 is TGCAGCGTTGACGAGGTCCGGGGCTACACCTTC. This gives the protein CSVDEVRGYTF.

In its sample, this clonotype was seen a few times. V and J are TRBV10-2 and TRBJ2-7; a weak D match, TRBD2 (7 bases). Germline values: CDR1 WSHSY, CDR2 SAAADI. The CDR3 consists of 17 residues. Trimming removed 1 base at V and 2 bases at J, with 18 bases between. The CDR3 DNA reads as TGCGCCAGCAGTGAGTGGGCGGGGGCCCCATCGGCCTACGAGCAGTACTTC. Its protein product is CASSEWAGAPSAYEQYF.

This clonotype was detected ten times or more. V usage is TRBV5-1 and J usage is TRBJ1-2, with 11 nucleotides matching TRBD1. CDR1 and CDR2 (germline): SGHRS, YFSETQ. CDR3 length: 16 amino acids. V lost 0 bases and J lost 4; bases outside the gene matches: 5. The CDR3 DNA reads TGCGCCAGCAGCTTGGCCGGGACAGGGGGACTCTATGGCTACACCTTC. Translating it yields CASSLAGTGGLYGYTF.

This clonotype is classed as medium-sized. The gene calls are TRBV2 and TRBJ1-5, with a possible D match to TRBD1 (6 bases). V was trimmed by 4 bases and J by 3 bases, leaving 10 bases between them. Germline V gene data show CDR1 as SNHLY and CDR2 as FYNNEI. The CDR3 has 14 residues. The CDR3 coding sequence is TGTGCCAGCAGTGGGAGGGGGTACAATCAGCCCCAGCATTTT. The encoded protein is CASSGRGYNQPQHF. Looking up the rest from reference TRBV2 and TRBJ1-5 gives the full variable domain: EPEVTQTPSHQVTQMGQEVILRCVPISNHLYFYWYRQILGQKVEFLVSFYNNEISEKSEIFDDQFSVERPDGSNFTLKIRSTKLEDSAMYFCASSGRGYNQPQHFGDGTRLSIL.

This sequence joins TRBV6-2 or TRBV6-3 and TRBJ2-2; no definite D call. The CDR3 runs 15 residues. Germline CDR1 is MNHEY and CDR2 is SVGEGT. V was cut by 7 bases and J by 0 bases, with 12 bases left in between. The CDR3 sequence: CASTPDFTNTGELFF. The CDR3 DNA is TGTGCCAGCACCCCTGACTTTACGAACACCGGGGAGCTGTTTTTT.

This clonotype was counted only a few times. The V gene is TRBV12-3 or TRBV12-4, the J gene TRBJ2-6, with 7 positions matching TRBD1. The CDR3 runs to 17 residues. V lost 5 bases to trimming and J lost 4 bases; unmatched junction nucleotides: 11. This CDR3 is CASSPSQDRIGANVLTF. CDR3 bases: TGTGCCAGCAGTCCTAGCCAGGACAGGATCGGGGCCAACGTCCTGACTTTC.

This clonotype was found many times. V and J are TRBV20-1 and TRBJ2-1; possible D gene TRBD2, 5 bases. V lost 1 base and J 6 bases, leaving 10 bases between the germline ends. Germline V gives CDR1 DFQATT, CDR2 SNEGSKA (reference sequence). The CDR3 is made up of 13 amino acids. The CDR3 loop is CSARALDVNEQFF. CDR3 nucleotides: TGCAGTGCTAGAGCACTAGACGTCAATGAGCAGTTCTTC.

Many counts were recorded for this clonotype. The chain has TRBV19 and TRBJ2-5; either TRBD1 or TRBD2 may fit D (5 bases each). Trimming took off 4 bases at V and 3 bases at J, with 15 bases between the two ends. Germline V gene data show CDR1 as LNHDA and CDR2 as SQIVND (reference sequence). This CDR3 is built from 15 residues. As DNA, the CDR3 is TGTGCCAGTAGTACTCACCGTCTGGGGGAAGAGACCCAGTACTTC. Translated, it gives CASSTHRLGEETQYF.

This clonotype was seen a handful of times. The rearrangement uses TRBV12-3 or TRBV12-4 and TRBJ1-5; the match to TRBD1 covers 8 bases. There are 14 residues in the CDR3. V trimming: 6 bases; J trimming: 6 bases; junction bases outside the gene matches: 7. The CDR3 reads CASSIQGAAQPQHF. The CDR3 coding sequence is TGTGCCAGCAGCATTCAGGGGGCCGCTCAGCCCCAGCATTTT.

The gene calls are TRBV20-1 and TRBJ2-7, with D possibly matching TRBD2 (5 bases). Per the germline V gene, CDR1 is DFQATT and CDR2 is SNEGSKA (reference sequence). V was cut by 0 bases and J by 7 bases, with 10 bases left in between. The CDR3 runs to 12 residues. The CDR3 here is CSAREVGGEQYF. In DNA form, the CDR3 reads TGCAGTGCTAGAGAAGTGGGCGGGGAGCAGTACTTC.

At least ten counts were recorded for this clonotype. This chain links TRBV9 with TRBJ2-1; possible D gene TRBD2, 5 bases. Looked up from germline, CDR1 is SGDLS and CDR2 is YYNGEE. This CDR3 spans 13 amino acids. The V gene lost 0 bases and the J gene lost 4 bases, with 5 bases spanning the gap. This chain's CDR3 is CASSVGTYNEQFF. CDR3 in DNA: TGTGCCAGCAGCGTAGGGACTTACAATGAGCAGTTCTTC.

This clonotype was observed at least ten times. The chain combines TRBV3-1 with TRBJ1-3, with D unclear. CDR1 and CDR2 (germline): LGHDT, YNNKEL (reference sequence). The CDR3 loop spans 14 amino acids. V lost 4 bases to trimming and J lost 0 bases, with 7 bases between them. For the CDR3, the DNA is TGTGCCAGCAGCCCTACATACTCTGGAAACACCATATATTTT. Its translation is CASSPTYSGNTIYF.

There are many counts of this clonotype. The V gene is TRBV7-6, the J gene TRBJ2-2; D not resolved. Germline CDR1 is SGHVS and CDR2 is FNYEAQ. The CDR3 has 15 amino acids. V dropped 1 base and J dropped 4 bases, with 10 bases sitting between them. The CDR3 DNA is TGTGCCAGCAGCTTAGAGGGCGGATTCACCGGGGAGCTGTTTTTT. Residues: CASSLEGGFTGELFF.

The V gene is TRBV3-1, the J gene TRBJ2-7; D call uncertain. This CDR3 is 15 amino acids long. Between the trimmed V and J ends, which lost 1 base and 3 bases, there was a span of 13 bases. Germline CDR1 and CDR2: LGHDT and YNNKEL (reference sequence). CDR3 nucleotides: TGTGCCAGCAGCCAAGGGCACGTCCGAAACTACGAGCAGTACTTC. Amino acid sequence: CASSQGHVRNYEQYF.